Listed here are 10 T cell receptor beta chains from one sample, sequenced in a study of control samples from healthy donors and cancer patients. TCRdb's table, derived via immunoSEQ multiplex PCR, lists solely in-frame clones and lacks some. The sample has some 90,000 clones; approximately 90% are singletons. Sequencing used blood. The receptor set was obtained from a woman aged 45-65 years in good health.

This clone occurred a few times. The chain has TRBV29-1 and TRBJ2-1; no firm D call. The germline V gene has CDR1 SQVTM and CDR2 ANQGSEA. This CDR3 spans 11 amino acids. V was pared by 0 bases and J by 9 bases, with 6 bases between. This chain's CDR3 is CSVEDQVEQFF. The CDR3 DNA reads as TGCAGCGTTGAAGATCAGGTTGAGCAGTTCTTC.

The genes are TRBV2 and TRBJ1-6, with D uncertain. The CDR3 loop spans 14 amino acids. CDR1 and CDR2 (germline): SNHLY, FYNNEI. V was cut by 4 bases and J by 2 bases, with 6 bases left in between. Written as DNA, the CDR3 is TGTGCCAGCAGTGGGCAGACCTATAATTCACCCCTCCACTTT. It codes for CASSGQTYNSPLHF.

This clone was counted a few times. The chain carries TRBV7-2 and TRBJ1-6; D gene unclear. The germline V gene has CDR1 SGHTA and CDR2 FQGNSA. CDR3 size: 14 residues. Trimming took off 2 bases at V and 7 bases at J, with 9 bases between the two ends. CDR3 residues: CASSLIYQNSPLHF. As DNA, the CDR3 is TGTGCCAGCAGCTTAATTTACCAGAATTCACCCCTCCACTTT. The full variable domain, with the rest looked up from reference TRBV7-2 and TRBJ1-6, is GAGVSQSPSNKVTEKGKDVELRCDPISGHTALYWYRQSLGQGLEFLIYFQGNSAPDKSGLPSDRFSAERTGGSVSTLTIQRTQQEDSAVYLCASSLIYQNSPLHFGNGTRLTVT.

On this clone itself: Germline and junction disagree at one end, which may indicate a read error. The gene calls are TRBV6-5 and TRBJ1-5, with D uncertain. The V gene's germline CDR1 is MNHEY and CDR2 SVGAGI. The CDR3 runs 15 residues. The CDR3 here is CASNYSDGGNQPQHF. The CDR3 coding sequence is TGTGCCAGCAATTACTCAGACGGTGGCAATCAGCCCCAGCATTTT.

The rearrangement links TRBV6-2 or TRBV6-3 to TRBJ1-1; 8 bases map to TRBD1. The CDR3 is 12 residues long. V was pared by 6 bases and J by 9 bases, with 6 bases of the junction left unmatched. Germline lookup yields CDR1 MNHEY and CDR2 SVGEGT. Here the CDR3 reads CASSSRGPQAFF. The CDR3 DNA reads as TGTGCCAGCAGCTCCAGGGGGCCCCAAGCTTTCTTT.

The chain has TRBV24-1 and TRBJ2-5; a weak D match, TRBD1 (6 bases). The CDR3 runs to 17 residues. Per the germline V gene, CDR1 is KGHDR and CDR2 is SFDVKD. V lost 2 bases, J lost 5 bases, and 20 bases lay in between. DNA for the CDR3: TGTGCCACCAGTGATTCACAGGGATCTCGATCGGAGGAGACCCAGTACTTC. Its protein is CATSDSQGSRSEETQYF.

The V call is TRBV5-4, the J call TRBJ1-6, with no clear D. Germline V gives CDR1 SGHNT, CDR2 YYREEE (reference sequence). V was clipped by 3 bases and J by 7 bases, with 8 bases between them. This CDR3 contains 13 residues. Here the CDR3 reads CASSSYTNSPLHF. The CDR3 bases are TGTGCCAGCAGCTCCTACACAAATTCACCCCTCCACTTT.

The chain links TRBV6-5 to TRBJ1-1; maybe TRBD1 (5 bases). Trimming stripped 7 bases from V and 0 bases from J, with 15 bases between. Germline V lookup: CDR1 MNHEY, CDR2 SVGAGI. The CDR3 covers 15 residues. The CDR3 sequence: CASTFRSGLNTEAFF. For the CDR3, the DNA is TGTGCCAGCACCTTCAGGTCAGGGCTGAACACTGAAGCTTTCTTT.

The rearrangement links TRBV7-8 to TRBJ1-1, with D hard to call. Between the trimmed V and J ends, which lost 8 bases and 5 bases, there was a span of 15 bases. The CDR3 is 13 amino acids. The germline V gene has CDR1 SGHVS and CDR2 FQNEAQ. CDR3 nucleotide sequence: TGTGCCAGCGCGGGAGGGAGGTTGACTGAAGCTTTCTTT. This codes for CASAGGRLTEAFF.

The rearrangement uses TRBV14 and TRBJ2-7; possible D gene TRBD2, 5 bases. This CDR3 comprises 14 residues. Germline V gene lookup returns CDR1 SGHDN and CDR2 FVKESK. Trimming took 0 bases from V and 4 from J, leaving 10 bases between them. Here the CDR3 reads CASSQDFPGYEQYF. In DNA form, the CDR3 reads TGTGCCAGCAGCCAAGATTTTCCGGGGTACGAGCAGTACTTC.